Shown below are 27 T cell receptor beta chains from a single sample sequenced in a study of blood T cell repertoires in COVID-19. Profiled with immunoSEQ multiplex PCR; TCRdb holds only in-frame clones, not every one. The top ten clones hold roughly 4% of a sample with around 92,000 clones, around two thirds of them seen once. The source material was peripheral blood. The receptors derive from an older man with COVID-19, enrolled during active disease.

The J gene is TRBJ1-1, the V gene TRBV27, with 8 nucleotides matching TRBD1. Germline CDR1 MNHEY, CDR2 SMNVEV (reference sequence). This CDR3 spans 15 amino acids. The V gene end was trimmed by 6 bases and the J gene end by 0 bases; junction bases not matched to a gene: 6. CDR3 nucleotide sequence: TGTGCCAGCAGGCTAGGGACAGGAATGAACACTGAAGCTTTCTTT. Encoded protein: CASRLGTGMNTEAFF.

This chain connects TRBV6-6 to TRBJ1-1; TRBD1 matches 9 bases. The CDR3 consists of 15 residues. Looked up from germline, CDR1 is MNHNY and CDR2 is SVGAGI (reference sequence). V was pared by 5 bases and J by 3 bases, with 7 bases of the junction left unmatched. In DNA, the CDR3 is TGTGCCAGCAGTGACGGACAGGGGCGGGACACTGAAGCTTTCTTT. As protein: CASSDGQGRDTEAFF.

This clone was counted between two and nine times. The chain is built from TRBV28 and TRBJ1-2, with TRBD1 as a possible D gene (5 bases). The CDR3 is made up of 14 amino acids. Trimming removed 5 bases at V and 5 bases at J, with 15 bases between. Germline V gene data show CDR1 as MDHEN and CDR2 as SYDVKM. The CDR3, as DNA: TGTGCCAGCAGTGTCGGGGCGGAGGGGTATGGCTACACCTTC. Protein sequence: CASSVGAEGYGYTF.

This clone has a handful of counts. CDR3 sequence reads: CASSHAPGQGYTEAFF. The DNA of the CDR3 is TGTGCCAGCAGCCACGCTCCGGGACAGGGGTACACTGAAGCTTTCTTT. The chain couples TRBV4-2 to TRBJ1-1; 10 positions match TRBD1. V gave up 3 bases and J gave up 3 bases; unmatched junction bases: 7. CDR3 size: 16 residues. Germline CDR1 is LGHNA and CDR2 is YNFKEQ.

The chain is built from TRBV11-1 and TRBJ1-6; D unresolved. Germline V gene lookup returns CDR1 SGHAT and CDR2 FQDESV (reference sequence). The CDR3 length is 15 residues. V was clipped by 4 bases and J by 2 bases, with 9 bases between them. The CDR3 DNA reads as TGTGCCAGCAGCTCATCCGAGACCTATAATTCACCCCTCCACTTT. Translation gives CASSSSETYNSPLHF.

This chain uses TRBV20-1 with TRBJ2-7; a possible D gene is TRBD1 (5 bases). This CDR3 comprises 11 residues. In germline, CDR1 is DFQATT, CDR2 SNEGSKA (reference sequence). With 3 bases removed from V and 6 bases from J, the gap between germline ends came to 9 bases. CDR3: CSASMGPEQYF. The CDR3 nucleotides read TGCAGTGCTAGTATGGGGCCCGAGCAGTACTTC.

This clone was recorded a few times. V gene TRBV19 combines with J gene TRBJ2-2, with TRBD1 matching over 8 bases. Germline CDR1 is LNHDA and CDR2 is SQIVND (reference sequence). This CDR3 region has 16 residues. The V segment lost 6 bases and the J segment 7 bases; nucleotides outside the gene matches: 13. The CDR3 bases are TGTGCCAGTAGCTCCCCGAGGACAGGGCGGGACGGGGAGCTGTTTTTT. Residues: CASSSPRTGRDGELFF.

The rearrangement uses TRBV27 and TRBJ2-7, with 7 bases identical to TRBD1. With 5 bases clipped from V and 9 bases from J, the junction kept 7 bases outside the gene matches. Germline lookup yields CDR1 MNHEY and CDR2 SMNVEV (reference sequence). The CDR3 contains 12 residues. The CDR3, as DNA: TGTGCCAGCAGTCAACAGGGGAACAGGCAGTACTTC. This sequence encodes CASSQQGNRQYF.

This clone was seen a single time. This chain connects TRBV11-3 to TRBJ2-3; 9 nucleotides match TRBD1. Per the germline V gene, CDR1 is SGHNT and CDR2 is YENEEA. CDR3 length: 18 amino acids. The V and J ends lost 4 bases and 2 bases, in that order; junction bases with no gene match: 13. CDR3 protein: CASSSSPGQGGDTDTQYF. The CDR3 DNA sequence: TGTGCCAGCAGCTCATCGCCGGGACAGGGTGGAGACACAGATACGCAGTATTTT.

J is TRBJ1-2 and V is TRBV30; D is unresolved. This CDR3 contains 13 residues. Trimming removed 1 base at V and 2 bases at J, with 8 bases between. Germline CDR1 reads GTSNPN; CDR2 reads SVGIG (reference sequence). This chain's CDR3 is CAWSDGVNYGYTF. CDR3 nucleotide sequence: TGTGCCTGGAGTGACGGGGTCAACTATGGCTACACCTTC.

The chain employs TRBV28 and TRBJ1-5; D is ambiguous. CDR1 MDHEN and CDR2 SYDVKM come from the germline V gene. V was pared by 3 bases and J by 9 bases, with 21 bases between. The CDR3 sequence is 16 residues long. The CDR3 protein is CASSFESYMEGWPQHF. CDR3 DNA: TGTGCCAGCAGTTTCGAGTCCTACATGGAGGGTTGGCCCCAGCATTTT.

The rearrangement joins TRBV5-1 to TRBJ2-2; D perhaps matches TRBD2 (6 bases). Trimming stripped 1 base from V and 6 bases from J, with 13 bases between. There are 15 residues in the CDR3. The germline gives CDR1 SGHRS, CDR2 YFSETQ. The CDR3 DNA reads TGCGCCAGCAGCTTGCAGACTAGAAGCGCCGGGGAGCTGTTTTTT. It codes for CASSLQTRSAGELFF. Full variable domain (outside the CDR3, taken from reference TRBV5-1 and TRBJ2-2): KAGVTQTPRYLIKTRGQQVTLSCSPISGHRSVSWYQQTPGQGLQFLFEYFSETQRNKGNFPGRFSGRQFSNSRSEMNVSTLELGDSALYLCASSLQTRSAGELFFGEGSRLTVL.

This chain joins TRBV11-2 and TRBJ2-7; 14 nucleotides agree with TRBD2. Germline CDR1 reads SGHAT; CDR2 reads FQNNGV. V was clipped by 0 bases and J by 10 bases; unmatched bases: 5. This CDR3 is built from 15 residues. The CDR3: CASSLETSGRAPQYF. The CDR3 DNA follows: TGTGCCAGCAGCTTAGAGACTAGCGGGAGGGCCCCCCAGTACTTC.

The chain joins TRBV27 to TRBJ1-4, with 9 nucleotides matching TRBD1. The V and J ends lost 6 bases and 6 bases, in that order; junction bases with no gene match: 8. The CDR3 is 15 amino acids. Per the germline V gene, CDR1 is MNHEY and CDR2 is SMNVEV (reference sequence). The CDR3 loop reads CASRLTRDRDEKLFF. Here the CDR3 DNA reads TGTGCCAGCAGATTAACACGGGACAGGGATGAAAAACTGTTTTTT.

This clone occurred once. The V gene is TRBV2, the J gene TRBJ2-1; 12 bases agree with TRBD2. This CDR3 has 15 amino acids. Germline values: CDR1 SNHLY, CDR2 FYNNEI. The V gene end was trimmed by 6 bases and the J gene end by 7 bases; junction bases not matched to a gene: 7. The CDR3 loop reads CASSIGLAGMNEQFF. The CDR3 DNA follows: TGTGCCAGCAGCATAGGACTAGCGGGGATGAATGAGCAGTTCTTC.

The V and J genes are TRBV5-3 and TRBJ2-5; 10 nucleotides match TRBD2. TRBV5-3 is noted as an ORF with a role that remains uncertain. V trimming: 4 bases; J trimming: 2 bases; junction bases outside the gene matches: 8. The CDR3 spans 16 residues. CDR3 loop: CARSPITSGTQETQYF. The CDR3 DNA follows: TGTGCCAGAAGCCCCATTACTAGCGGGACACAAGAGACCCAGTACTTC.

The chain recombines TRBV5-1 with TRBJ2-7; D possibly corresponds to TRBD1 (6 bases). Trimming stripped 4 bases from V and 1 base from J, with 15 bases between. CDR3 length equals 15 residues. The V gene's germline CDR1 is SGHRS and CDR2 YFSETQ. The DNA for the CDR3 is TGCGCCAGCAGCCCGGCCGGGACAAGTTCCTACGAGCAGTACTTC. Amino acid sequence: CASSPAGTSSYEQYF.

The V and J genes are TRBV7-2 and TRBJ2-7; 7 nucleotides line up with TRBD1. The CDR3 runs 15 residues. CDR1 is SGHTA and CDR2 is FQGNSA in the germline V gene. The V and J ends lost 6 bases and 6 bases, in that order; junction bases with no gene match: 14. The CDR3 region is CASRPMANRGGEQYF. The DNA for the CDR3 is TGTGCCAGCAGGCCAATGGCAAACAGGGGTGGCGAGCAGTACTTC. Drawing the rest from reference TRBV7-2 and TRBJ2-7, the complete variable domain is GAGVSQSPSNKVTEKGKDVELRCDPISGHTALYWYRQSLGQGLEFLIYFQGNSAPDKSGLPSDRFSAERTGGSVSTLTIQRTQQEDSAVYLCASRPMANRGGEQYFGPGTRLTVT.

V gene TRBV6-2 or TRBV6-3 combines with J gene TRBJ2-1; tentatively, D is TRBD2 (5 bases). The germline V gene encodes CDR1 MNHEY and CDR2 SVGEGT. V lost 3 bases and J lost 4, with 16 bases in between. This CDR3 has 16 residues. The CDR3 protein is CASSYSREWDYNEQFF. DNA of the CDR3: TGTGCCAGCAGTTATTCTCGGGAATGGGATTACAATGAGCAGTTCTTC.

The count of this clone is one. The gene calls are TRBV28 and TRBJ1-2, with D possibly being TRBD1 (6 bases). The V end was cut by 3 bases, the J end by 4 bases, with 9 bases between. Per germline, CDR1 MDHEN and CDR2 SYDVKM. There are 13 residues in the CDR3. DNA for the CDR3: TGTGCCAGCAGTTTGCAGGGGAGCTATGGCTACACCTTC. This translates into CASSLQGSYGYTF.

Only a few counts were recorded for this clone. This chain uses TRBV11-1 with TRBJ2-7; 10 bases align to TRBD2. This CDR3 region has 14 residues. Trimming took 5 bases from V and 6 from J; bases not matched to a gene: 7. Germline CDR1 is SGHAT and CDR2 is FQDESV (reference sequence). CDR3 amino acids: CASSPALAGTEQYF. The CDR3 coding sequence is TGTGCCAGCAGCCCCGCACTAGCGGGAACCGAGCAGTACTTC. Full variable domain (outside the CDR3, taken from reference TRBV11-1 and TRBJ2-7): EAEVAQSPRYKITEKSQAVAFWCDPISGHATLYWYRQILGQGPELLVQFQDESVVDDSQLPKDRFSAERLKGVDSTLKIQPAELGDSAMYLCASSPALAGTEQYFGPGTRLTVT.

V gene TRBV28 combines with J gene TRBJ1-2, with a tentative D call TRBD1 (5 bases). V was pared by 6 bases and J by 3 bases, with 14 bases between. There are 14 residues in the CDR3. Germline V gene sequence: CDR1 MDHEN, CDR2 SYDVKM. The DNA for the CDR3 is TGTGCCAGCAGCCCACCAGGGACTCACTATGGCTACACCTTC. The encoded protein is CASSPPGTHYGYTF.

The J gene is TRBJ1-5, the V gene TRBV6-4; 8 bases align to TRBD1. Germline lookup yields CDR1 MRHNA and CDR2 SNTAGT. V dropped 4 bases and J dropped 4; count of bases not matched to a gene: 0. The CDR3 consists of 13 residues. The CDR3 nucleotides read TGTGCCAGCAGTGGGGACAGGAATCAGCCCCAGCATTTT. It yields the protein CASSGDRNQPQHF.

This chain uses TRBV5-4 with TRBJ2-3, with TRBD2 matching 8 bases. Losses at the gene ends were 4 bases for V and 3 bases for J; bases not matched to a gene: 13. The CDR3 spans 17 residues. Germline V gene lookup returns CDR1 SGHNT and CDR2 YYREEE (reference sequence). CDR3 protein: CASSRGGLARPTDTQYF. CDR3 bases: TGTGCCAGCAGCCGAGGAGGACTAGCCCGACCTACAGATACGCAGTATTTT.

The gene calls are TRBV14 and TRBJ2-3, with a possible D match to TRBD2 (5 bases). CDR1 is SGHDN and CDR2 is FVKESK in the germline V gene. Trimming took off 1 base at V and 10 bases at J, with 15 bases between the two ends. This CDR3 is built from 14 residues. The CDR3 reads CASSQGGTSGAQYF. As DNA, the CDR3 is TGTGCCAGCAGCCAAGGCGGAACTAGTGGTGCGCAGTATTTT.

This clone was recorded only once. CDR3 loop: CASSSPGTGVGEQYF. CDR3 in DNA: TGTGCCAGCAGTTCTCCCGGGACAGGGGTAGGCGAGCAGTACTTC. The J gene is TRBJ2-7, the V gene TRBV6-2 or TRBV6-3; TRBD1 matches at 10 bases. This CDR3 comprises 15 residues. V lost 4 bases and J lost 6; bases outside the gene matches: 9. In germline, CDR1 is MNHEY, CDR2 SVGEGT.

The CDR3 sequence: CASSYTDRSGQPQHF. CDR3 in DNA: TGTGCCAGCAGTTACACCGACAGGAGCGGACAGCCCCAGCATTTT. The rearrangement links TRBV6-5 to TRBJ1-5; D might be TRBD1 (6 bases). Trimming cost V 2 bases and J 7 bases, with 15 bases left between them. The CDR3 extends over 15 amino acids. Germline CDR1 reads MNHEY; CDR2 reads SVGAGI.